The rows below give T cell receptor beta chains drawn from one sample of a study of blood T cell repertoires in COVID-19. Libraries were prepared by immunoSEQ multiplex PCR; TCRdb keeps only in-frame clonotypes and omits some of them. The profile shows almost 80,000 clones, around 90% of them singletons. Sequenced sample: peripheral blood. Receptors were obtained from an elderly woman with acute or convalescent COVID-19. Both conserved end residues are part of each CDR3. A D gene is named only where the DNA matches it firmly. For some rows the clone size is stated as once, few or many, or as a class when expanded; others skip it.

clone_size j_call v_call d_call cdr3_aa cdr3_nt
. TRBJ1-4 TRBV5-1 TRBD1 CASSLGTGNEKLFF TGCGCCAGCAGCTTGGGGACAGGGAATGAAAAACTGTTTTTT
. TRBJ2-3 TRBV3-1/TRBV3-2 TRBD2 CASSTRGGGTDTQYF TGTGCCAGCAGCACCCGGGGGGGCGGGACAGATACGCAGTATTTT
. TRBJ2-3 TRBV6-5 TRBD2 CASTSGGPDTQYF TGTGCCAGCACAAGCGGGGGTCCAGATACGCAGTATTTT
. TRBJ2-3 TRBV6-2/TRBV6-3 . CASSYHRLEADTQYF TGTGCCAGCAGTTACCATAGACTAGAAGCAGATACGCAGTATTTT
. TRBJ2-2 TRBV7-6 . CASSLNQGGGELFF TGTGCCAGCAGCCTTAACCAGGGCGGCGGGGAGCTGTTTTTT
. TRBJ1-6 TRBV7-2 . CASSLIRAGGINSPLHF TGTGCCAGCAGCTTGATTAGGGCCGGGGGGATTAATTCACCCCTCCACTTT
. TRBJ2-3 TRBV7-3 TRBD2 CASSSVAGWGTDTQYF TGTGCCAGCAGTTCCGTAGCGGGGTGGGGCACAGATACGCAGTATTTT
. TRBJ1-3 TRBV3-1/TRBV3-2 TRBD1 CASSPRGQGRAYF TGTGCCAGCAGCCCTCGGGGACAGGGAAGGGCATATTTT
. TRBJ2-7 TRBV5-1 . CASSLVSGGSYEQYF TGCGCCAGCAGCTTGGTGTCAGGGGGGTCCTACGAGCAGTACTTC
. TRBJ2-2 TRBV6-5 . CASIAVGYTGELFF TGTGCCAGCATAGCGGTCGGGTACACCGGGGAGCTGTTTTTT
. TRBJ1-1 TRBV6-5 . CASTAAGTEAFF TGTGCCAGCACCGCAGCGGGGACTGAAGCTTTCTTT
. TRBJ2-3 TRBV4-1 TRBD2 CASSQGGLAASTDTQYF TGCGCCAGCAGCCAAGGGGGACTAGCGGCTAGCACAGATACGCAGTATTTT
. TRBJ2-1 TRBV5-1 . CASSSSPTASYNEQFF TGCGCCAGCAGCTCCTCCCCTACCGCTTCCTACAATGAGCAGTTCTTC
. TRBJ2-3 TRBV7-8 TRBD2 CASSELLAGGTDTQYF TGTGCCAGCAGCGAACTGCTAGCGGGAGGGACAGATACGCAGTATTTT
once TRBJ1-2 TRBV2 . CASSGTREGEGGEWNYGYTF TGTGCCAGCAGTGGGACAAGAGAGGGGGAGGGAGGGGAATGGAACTATGGCTACACCTTC
. TRBJ1-3 TRBV28 . CASSYRDTIYF TGTGCCAGCAGTTATCGAGACACCATATATTTT
. TRBJ2-1 TRBV7-9 TRBD2 CASSQLAEYNEQFF TGTGCCAGCAGCCAACTAGCGGAGTATAATGAGCAGTTCTTC
. TRBJ1-2 TRBV5-6 TRBD1 CASSFNRGGGYTF TGTGCCAGCAGCTTTAACAGGGGCGGTGGCTACACCTTC
. TRBJ2-7 TRBV21-1 . CASSNTTSGPMVEQYF TGTGCCAGCAGCAACACCACTAGCGGACCGATGGTGGAGCAGTACTTC
. TRBJ1-2 TRBV28 . CASSLGGEFFNYGYTF TGTGCCAGCAGTTTGGGGGGAGAATTTTTTAACTATGGCTACACCTTC
. TRBJ2-3 TRBV5-1 . CASSTGASGSTDTQYF TGCGCCAGCAGCACGGGGGCTAGCGGAAGCACAGATACGCAGTATTTT
. TRBJ1-1 TRBV30 . CATTSEIEAFF TGTGCCACCACCTCGGAGATTGAAGCTTTCTTT
. TRBJ2-2 TRBV4-3 TRBD2 CASSQDPPLVSGGATGELFF TGCGCCAGCAGCCAAGACCCTCCCCTGGTTAGCGGGGGGGCTACCGGGGAGCTGTTTTTT
. TRBJ1-2 TRBV7-9 . CASSLSGQHTNYGYTF TGTGCCAGCAGCTTATCAGGACAGCATACTAACTATGGCTACACCTTC
. TRBJ2-3 TRBV11-1 . CASSLGFADTQYF TGTGCCAGCAGCTTAGGTTTCGCAGATACGCAGTATTTT
. TRBJ2-7 TRBV6-1 . CASSDLAGYTYEQYF TGTGCCAGCAGTGATCTGGCAGGTTATACCTACGAGCAGTACTTC
. TRBJ2-5 TRBV5-1 . CASSPGPGETQYF TGCGCCAGCAGCCCTGGGCCGGGGGAGACCCAGTACTTC
. TRBJ2-2 TRBV5-1 . CASSSQGTGELFF TGCGCCAGCAGCTCCCAGGGAACCGGGGAGCTGTTTTTT
once TRBJ2-1 TRBV10-3 TRBD2 CAISGASGSSNEQFF TGTGCCATCTCCGGTGCTAGCGGGAGCAGTAATGAGCAGTTCTTC
. TRBJ2-7 TRBV4-2 TRBD2 CASSQRRGAYEQYF TGTGCCAGCAGCCAACGTCGGGGGGCCTACGAGCAGTACTTC
few TRBJ1-1 TRBV2 TRBD1 CASSEARTGEAFF TGTGCCAGCAGTGAAGCTAGGACAGGCGAAGCTTTCTTT
few TRBJ2-1 TRBV6-5 . CASSYSGGASTEQFF TGTGCCAGCAGTTACTCCGGTGGGGCAAGCACTGAGCAGTTCTTC